This passage covers 11 T cell receptor beta chains from one sample sequenced in a study of T-cell memory formation after mild COVID-19. TCRdb used MiXCR to reprocess the 5' RACE reads, holding one entry per CDR3 protein. Of a few hundred thousand distinct CDR3 sequences in the sample, roughly 13% were seen once. The source material was PBMCs or a T cell subset sorted from them (not recorded which). The receptors were sampled from a man between 18 and 29 years old who had mild COVID-19 (a few samples of this study predate the infection). Cell type and time point are not known.

In this sample, this clonotype turned up a few times. The chain links TRBV5-1 to TRBJ2-1; D may be TRBD1 (6 bases). Germline values: CDR1 SGHRS, CDR2 YFSETQ. The CDR3 contains 16 residues. The V and J ends lost 1 base and 1 base respectively, with 12 bases between them. In DNA, the CDR3 is TGCGCCAGCAGCTTGTATTTGGGGGCGTCCTACAATGAGCAGTTCTTC. It is translated as CASSLYLGASYNEQFF.

This chain links TRBV7-2 with TRBJ1-1; tentative D call: TRBD1 (5 bases). V was cut by 5 bases and J by 4 bases, with 14 bases left in between. Germline V gene lookup returns CDR1 SGHTA and CDR2 FQGNSA. The CDR3 totals 14 residues. The CDR3 sequence: CASSRREGVTEAFF. Written as DNA, the CDR3 is TGTGCCAGCAGCCGTCGGGAAGGGGTCACTGAAGCTTTCTTT.

This clonotype has a handful of counts. J is TRBJ2-3 and V is TRBV9, with 9 bases matching TRBD1. J gave up 5 bases and V 6 bases, and 4 bases lay outside the gene matches. The germline V gene encodes CDR1 SGDLS and CDR2 YYNGEE. The CDR3 contains 13 residues. The CDR3 DNA is TGTGCCAGCAAGGGACAGGGAAAAGATACGCAGTATTTT. This sequence encodes CASKGQGKDTQYF.

This clonotype was seen a few times. The chain carries TRBV7-3 and TRBJ2-6; D is uncertain. Germline-derived CDR1 and CDR2 are SGHTA and FQGTGA. V lost 5 bases, J lost 0 bases, and 5 bases lay in between. The CDR3 contains 14 residues. CDR3 region: CASSRNSGANVLTF. In DNA, the CDR3 is TGTGCCAGCAGCCGTAACTCTGGGGCCAACGTCCTGACTTTC.

This clonotype appeared a few times. The gene calls are TRBV19 and TRBJ2-7; 8 nucleotides agree with TRBD1. V trimming: 2 bases; J trimming: 6 bases; junction bases outside the gene matches: 6. The length of the CDR3 is 14 residues. Germline V gives CDR1 LNHDA, CDR2 SQIVND (reference sequence). CDR3 residues: CASSIRQGAVEQYF. CDR3 coding DNA: TGTGCCAGTAGTATAAGGCAGGGGGCGGTCGAGCAGTACTTC.

This clonotype appeared a few times. J is TRBJ2-1 and V is TRBV12-3 or TRBV12-4, with TRBD2 as a possible D gene (6 bases). The CDR3 runs 16 residues. V lost 10 bases, J lost 0 bases, and 19 bases lay in between. The chain's CDR3 is CATSPRDGSSYNEQFF. The CDR3 DNA is TGTGCCACTTCCCCTCGGGACGGGAGCTCCTACAATGAGCAGTTCTTC.

The chain recombines TRBV9 with TRBJ2-3; no firm D call. From germline, CDR1 is SGDLS and CDR2 YYNGEE. Trimming pared 0 bases from V and 0 bases from J, leaving 8 bases between. This CDR3 has 15 amino acids. CDR3 region: CASSVDPSSTDTQYF. CDR3 in DNA: TGTGCCAGCAGCGTAGATCCATCTAGCACAGATACGCAGTATTTT.

This chain uses TRBV27 with TRBJ1-1; D might be TRBD1 (5 bases). The V gene lost 4 bases and the J gene lost 0 bases, with 15 bases spanning the gap. This CDR3 region has 16 residues. Looked up from germline, CDR1 is MNHEY and CDR2 is SMNVEV (reference sequence). The CDR3 reads CASSSFQRGVNTEAFF. CDR3 nucleotides: TGTGCCAGCAGTTCATTTCAAAGGGGAGTGAACACTGAAGCTTTCTTT.

This clonotype was seen only a few times. This rearrangement joins TRBV12-3 or TRBV12-4 to TRBJ1-5; D possibly corresponds to TRBD1 (5 bases). The CDR3 loop spans 14 amino acids. Trimming left V 6 bases short and J 7 bases short, with 16 bases between. The CDR3 sequence is CASRGDHGGQPQHF. The CDR3 DNA is TGTGCCAGCAGGGGGGACCACGGAGGCCAGCCCCAGCATTTT.

This clonotype was detected only a few times. The V call is TRBV5-1, the J call TRBJ2-5; D is unresolved. CDR1 and CDR2 (germline): SGHRS, YFSETQ. The V and J ends lost 7 bases and 5 bases respectively, with 18 bases between them. The CDR3 has 14 residues. The CDR3 protein is CASRLVGLEETQYF. The CDR3 DNA reads as TGCGCCAGCCGATTGGTGGGGTTGGAGGAGACCCAGTACTTC. Together with reference TRBV5-1 and TRBJ2-5, the CDR3 gives the full variable domain: KAGVTQTPRYLIKTRGQQVTLSCSPISGHRSVSWYQQTPGQGLQFLFEYFSETQRNKGNFPGRFSGRQFSNSRSEMNVSTLELGDSALYLCASRLVGLEETQYFGPGTRLLVL.

At least ten counts were recorded for this clonotype. The chain recombines TRBV5-6 with TRBJ2-3, with a tentative D call TRBD1 (6 bases). The CDR3 sequence is 14 residues long. Germline CDR1 SGHDT, CDR2 YYEEEE. Trimming took off 4 bases at V and 3 bases at J, with 12 bases between the two ends. Written as DNA, the CDR3 is TGTGCCAGCAGCGAAACAGGGTCGACAGATACGCAGTATTTT. It yields the protein CASSETGSTDTQYF.